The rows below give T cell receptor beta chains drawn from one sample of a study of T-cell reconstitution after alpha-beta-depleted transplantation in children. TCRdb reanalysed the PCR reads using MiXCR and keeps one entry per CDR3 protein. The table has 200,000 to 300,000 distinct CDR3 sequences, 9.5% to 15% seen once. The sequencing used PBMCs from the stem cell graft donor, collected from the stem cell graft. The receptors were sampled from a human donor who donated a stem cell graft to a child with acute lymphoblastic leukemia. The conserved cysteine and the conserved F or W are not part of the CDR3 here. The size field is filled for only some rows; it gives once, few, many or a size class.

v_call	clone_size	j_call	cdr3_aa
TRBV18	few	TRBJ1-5	ASSPQDSNQPQH
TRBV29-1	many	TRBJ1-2	SVDRNGYT
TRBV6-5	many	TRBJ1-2	ASSYSGSDYGYT
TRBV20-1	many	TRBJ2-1	SALTGPIYNEQF
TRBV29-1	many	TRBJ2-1	SVQKLGQGNEQF
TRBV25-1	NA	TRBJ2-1	ASSATPGTGNNEQF
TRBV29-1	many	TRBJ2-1	SVERSEGQGSVNEQF
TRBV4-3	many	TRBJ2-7	ASSPSLDRGSYEQY
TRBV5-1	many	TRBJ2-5	ASSLAGAQETQY
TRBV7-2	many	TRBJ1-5	ASSLISGGNQPQH
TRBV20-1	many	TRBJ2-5	SASRAQETQY
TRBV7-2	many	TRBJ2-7	ASSFTGTGGVGAYEQY
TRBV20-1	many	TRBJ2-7	SAARGRGYEQY
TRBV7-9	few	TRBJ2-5	ASSSLFETQY
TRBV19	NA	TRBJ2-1	ASNRGRSYEQF
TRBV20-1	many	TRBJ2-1	SASEAGFRSYNEQF
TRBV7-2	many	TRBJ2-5	ASSLDLAGGTRAQY
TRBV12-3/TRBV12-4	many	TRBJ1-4	ASSFAGTNEKLF
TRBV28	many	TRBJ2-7	ASSWGQGAYEQY